This T cell receptor (beta chain) was sequenced during a study of CD8 T cells in ankylosing spondylitis. In its sample, this clonotype was seen a few times. The target antigen is unknown. V was shortened by 8 bases and J by 4 bases, with 15 bases between the two germline ends. In germline, CDR1 is MDHEN, CDR2 SYDVKM. The CDR3 loop spans 13 amino acids. Each CDR3 protein is one row after TCRdb ran MiXCR on the 5' RACE reads. The data hold 240,000 or so distinct CDR3 sequences, with roughly a tenth observed a single time. Findings of the study overall: Some of the motif variants had earlier been found in reactive arthritis patients' fluid and blood. A TCR beta motif of eight highly homologous variants appeared characteristic of ankylosing spondylitis blood. Disease-linked clones reportedly concentrated significantly in matched ankylosing spondylitis synovial fluid.

The source is a male donor with ankylosing spondylitis or in good health (not recorded which). The sample was blood, either unsorted or a sorted T cell fraction (not recorded which). V usage is TRBV28 and J usage is TRBJ2-7; possible D gene TRBD2, 6 bases. The CDR3, as DNA: TGTGCCAGCTCTCGTTCGGGACTTTACGAGCAGTACTTC. The encoded protein is CASSRSGLYEQYF.